This T cell receptor (beta chain) was recovered during a study of T cells in Graves' hyperthyroidism and ophthalmopathy. Study outcomes and limitations: From stable hyperthyroidism, ophthalmopathy was set apart by a 13 V-J model.

With 3 bases clipped from V and 8 bases from J, the junction kept 6 bases outside the gene matches. Germline assignment: CDR1 LNHDA and CDR2 SQIVND (reference sequence). CDR3 size: 15 residues. Amplified TCR beta CDR3 regions came from RNA transcripts. When the TCR CDR3 underwent first-round RT-PCR, the HTBI primer set was used. From the multiplex PCR reads, TCRdb called clonotypes with MiXCR, one entry per CDR3 protein. Among 300,000 to 450,000 distinct CDR3 sequences listed, over 10% were seen once. This clonotype was seen repeatedly, ten times or more. Its antigen is not known. This sequence joins TRBV19 and TRBJ2-1; 11 bases are a match to TRBD2. The receptor comes from a woman aged 18-29 years with Graves' hyperthyroidism. What was sequenced was blood. Here the CDR3 DNA reads TGTGCCAGTAGTATCCCTAGCGGGAGGTTCGATGAGCAGTTCTTC. Translating it yields CASSIPSGRFDEQFF.